Listed below are T cell receptor beta chains from one sample, sequenced in a study of PD-L1 blockade in urothelial cancer. Produced via immunoSEQ multiplex PCR; TCRdb's table is partial and in-frame only. The table shows 48,000 or so clones, with 80% to 90% occurring only once. This specimen consisted of PBMCs, obtained around atezolizumab (anti-PD-L1) treatment. Receptor source: a man in his 70s with urothelial cancer. Each CDR3 is given with its conserved first and last residue. A D gene is named only where the DNA matches it firmly. Size values are once, few and many counts, or a class for expanded clones, and some rows have none.

d_call j_call v_call clone_size cdr3_length cdr3_nt cdr3_aa
NA TRBJ2-2 TRBV5-4 NA 14 TGTGCCAGCAGCACGACCGCAGGGGCCGGGGAGCTGTTTTTT CASSTTAGAGELFF
NA TRBJ1-2 TRBV18 NA 15 TGTGCCAGCTCACCTTCTGGGGGACTTGCTATAGGCTACACCTTC CASSPSGGLAIGYTF
TRBD1 TRBJ1-2 TRBV4-2 few 15 TGTGCCAGCAGCGAGGGTCGAGGGGGCGCAAATGGCTACACCTTC CASSEGRGGANGYTF
TRBD1 TRBJ1-1 TRBV5-1 NA 16 TGCGCCAGCAGCTTGGGGGACCAGGGGGAGAACACTGAAGCTTTCTTT CASSLGDQGENTEAFF
TRBD2 TRBJ2-7 TRBV7-9 few 14 TGTGCCAGCAGCCCCGGGACTAGCAGGCGCGAGCAGTACTTC CASSPGTSRREQYF
NA TRBJ1-3 TRBV30 NA 13 TGTGCCTGGGAGGACAGCTCTGGAAACACCATATATTTT CAWEDSSGNTIYF
NA TRBJ1-2 TRBV19 NA 12 TGTGCCAGTAGTCCCCAGGGTCGTGGCTACACCTTC CASSPQGRGYTF
NA TRBJ2-5 TRBV18 NA 14 TGTGCCAGCTCACCACCGTCGTACCAAGAGACCCAGTACTTC CASSPPSYQETQYF
NA TRBJ2-1 TRBV27 once 16 TGTGCCAGCAGTTTATCCGGACGGTTACTAGCCAATGAGCAGTTCTTC CASSLSGRLLANEQFF
NA TRBJ2-3 TRBV11-2 NA 14 TGTGCCAGCAGCTTAGGACAGAGCACAGATACGCAGTATTTT CASSLGQSTDTQYF
TRBD2 TRBJ2-7 TRBV7-9 NA 14 TGTGCCAGCAGCTATGCGGGAGACCGCTACGAGCAGTACTTC CASSYAGDRYEQYF
NA TRBJ1-5 TRBV7-2 few 14 TGTGCCAGCAGCTTAGGACAGCCGGGTGAGCCCCAGCATTTT CASSLGQPGEPQHF
NA TRBJ1-1 TRBV2 NA 14 TGTGCCAGCAGCCGACAGCAAATGAACACTGAAGCTTTCTTT CASSRQQMNTEAFF
TRBD1 TRBJ2-3 TRBV9 NA 15 TGTGCCAGCAGCGTACAGGGGGCGGGCACAGATACGCAGTATTTT CASSVQGAGTDTQYF
NA TRBJ1-2 TRBV2 once 12 TGTGCCAGCAGTGCTATTAACTATGGCTACACCTTC CASSAINYGYTF
NA TRBJ2-5 TRBV6-1 NA 13 TGTGCCAGCAACCGGGGGGCTGGTGAGACCCAGTACTTC CASNRGAGETQYF
NA TRBJ1-5 TRBV30 NA 16 TGTGCCTGGAGCCCCCCGGGAGGAAATAGCAATCAGCCCCAGCATTTT CAWSPPGGNSNQPQHF
TRBD2 TRBJ2-1 TRBV6-5 NA 13 TGTGCCAGCAGTCTAGCGGGAGTGAATGAGCAGTTCTTC CASSLAGVNEQFF
TRBD1 TRBJ1-2 TRBV5-1 NA 14 TGCGCCAGCAAGGAGACAGGGGGCGAAGTTGGCTACACCTTC CASKETGGEVGYTF
TRBD1 TRBJ1-5 TRBV6-1 once 14 TGTGCGAGCAGGGGGGGACAGAGCAATCAGCCCCAGCATTTT CASRGGQSNQPQHF
TRBD2 TRBJ2-1 TRBV4-2 NA 15 TGTGCCAGCAGCCAAGGGACTAGCGGAGACAATGAGCAGTTCTTC CASSQGTSGDNEQFF
NA TRBJ1-5 TRBV2 NA 13 TGTGCCAGCACCGACGGGGGACGTCAGCCCCAGCATTTT CASTDGGRQPQHF
NA TRBJ1-4 TRBV28 once 15 TGTGCCAGCAGTTCATACAGGGTAGGAAATGAAAAACTGTTTTTT CASSSYRVGNEKLFF
TRBD1 TRBJ2-7 TRBV6-5 NA 13 TGTGCCAGCAGCCGACAGGGGGCGGGCGAGCAGTACTTC CASSRQGAGEQYF
TRBD2 TRBJ2-1 TRBV28 NA 17 TGTGCCAGCAGTTCCTCCGGACTAGCGGGAACCTACAATGAGCAGTTCTTC CASSSSGLAGTYNEQFF
NA TRBJ2-1 TRBV20-1 NA 10 TGCAGTGCTAGAAGGAGTGAGCAGTTCTTC CSARRSEQFF
NA TRBJ2-3 TRBV29-1 NA 12 TGCAGCGTTGAGGAGTCCACAGATACGCAGTATTTT CSVEESTDTQYF
NA TRBJ1-1 TRBV30 NA 12 TGTGCCTGGGCGGGGGGGGTCACTGAAGCTTTCTTT CAWAGGVTEAFF
NA TRBJ2-5 TRBV6-1 NA 13 TGTGCCAGCAGTGAGACTGTGCGCGAGACCCAGTACTTC CASSETVRETQYF
TRBD1 TRBJ2-7 TRBV28 NA 16 TGTGCCAGCAGTCCCATCGGACAGGTGGTCTCCTACGAGCAGTACTTC CASSPIGQVVSYEQYF
NA TRBJ2-5 TRBV4-1 NA 16 TGCGCCAGCAGCCAAGTTGGCCGGCATTCCGGGGAGACCCAGTACTTC CASSQVGRHSGETQYF
NA TRBJ1-2 TRBV7-9 NA 12 TGTGCCAGCAGCTTAGGTGGGACACGGGACACCTTC CASSLGGTRDTF
NA TRBJ2-3 TRBV2 NA 11 TGTGCCAGCAGTGCGGTGAGGGAGAGGTATTTT CASSAVRERYF
NA TRBJ2-2 TRBV5-4 NA 16 TGTGCCAGCAGCTTGAGACCAGGGGGGCCGGCCGGGGAGCTGTTTTTT CASSLRPGGPAGELFF
NA TRBJ2-5 TRBV29-1 once 14 TGCAGCGTTGAGATGGGGCAGAAACAAGAGACCCAGTACTTC CSVEMGQKQETQYF
NA TRBJ2-1 TRBV30 few 11 TGTGCCTGGAGTCGGAGGACTGAGCAGTTCTTC CAWSRRTEQFF
TRBD1 TRBJ2-1 TRBV27 NA 16 TGTGCCAGCGGCTGGCTGACGGGACAGGGCTACAATGAGCAGTTCTTC CASGWLTGQGYNEQFF
NA TRBJ2-4 TRBV12-2 NA 16 TGTGCAAGTCGCTTACCTCTGGGGGAGAGGGGGAACATTCAGTACTTC CASRLPLGERGNIQYF
NA TRBJ1-2 TRBV28 NA 13 TGTGCCAGCAGGGTGACAGCTAACTATGGCTACACCTTC CASRVTANYGYTF
NA TRBJ2-5 TRBV7-2 NA 14 TGTGCCAGCAGCTTAGGCGCGGTCCAAGAGACCCAGTACTTC CASSLGAVQETQYF
TRBD2 TRBJ2-3 TRBV7-9 NA 16 TGTGCCAGCAGCTTAGGACTAGCGGGAGTAACAGATACGCAGTATTTT CASSLGLAGVTDTQYF
NA TRBJ1-4 TRBV5-1 many 15 TGCGCCAGCAGCTCGTCGGGACTCGGGGATGAAAAACTGTTTTTT CASSSSGLGDEKLFF
NA TRBJ2-3 TRBV2 NA 12 TGTGCCAGCAGTGAAGCGCGGGATACGCAGTATTTT CASSEARDTQYF
NA TRBJ1-1 TRBV10-1 NA 13 TGCGCCAGCAGTGTCCGGCGGGGCACTGAAGCTTTCTTT CASSVRRGTEAFF
NA TRBJ2-1 TRBV5-4 NA 16 TGTGCCAGCAGCCCCGGCTGGAGCGCCAGGGGTAATGAGCAGTTCTTC CASSPGWSARGNEQFF
TRBD1 TRBJ1-1 TRBV14 NA 14 TGTGCCAGCAGCCAACATGACAGGGTGCGGGAAGCTTTCTTT CASSQHDRVREAFF
NA TRBJ2-3 TRBV9 few 14 TGTGCCAGCAGCGGGGCGGGATTAGCAGATACGCAGTATTTT CASSGAGLADTQYF
NA TRBJ2-7 TRBV4-1 NA 13 TGCGCCAGCAGCCACAATGGGGGGATCGAGCAGTACTTC CASSHNGGIEQYF
TRBD2 TRBJ2-1 TRBV11-3 NA 16 TGTGCCAGCAGCTTTGCGGGGCTAGCGGGGCGCAATGAGCAGTTCTTC CASSFAGLAGRNEQFF
NA TRBJ2-7 TRBV5-1 NA 15 TGCGCCAGCAGCTTGGTCGCGGGCCCCTCCTACGAGCAGTACTTC CASSLVAGPSYEQYF
TRBD1 TRBJ1-1 TRBV28 NA 16 TGTGCCAGCAGTTCAGAGACAGGGGCATTGAACACTGAAGCTTTCTTT CASSSETGALNTEAFF
NA TRBJ2-1 TRBV9 NA 12 TGTGCCAGCAGCGTAGTTAGCAATGAGCAGTTCTTC CASSVVSNEQFF
TRBD2 TRBJ2-5 TRBV9 NA 15 TGTGCCAGCAGCGTAGCCCCAGGACTAGCGAGCCCCCAGTACTTC CASSVAPGLASPQYF
NA TRBJ2-1 TRBV2 few 14 TGTGCCAGCAGTCCCCTAGCAAGCTACAATGAGCAGTTCTTC CASSPLASYNEQFF
TRBD1 TRBJ1-6 TRBV2 NA 14 TGTGCCAGCAGTGAACAGGGGGCGAATTCACCCCTCCACTTT CASSEQGANSPLHF
NA TRBJ2-1 TRBV2 NA 15 TGTGCCAGCAGAGCGAACTTAGGGGGGGAGAATGAGCAGTTCTTC CASRANLGGENEQFF
NA TRBJ1-2 TRBV10-3 once 14 TGTGCCATCAGCCCGGGGTTGGTGGTTCCTGGCTACACCTTC CAISPGLVVPGYTF
TRBD1 TRBJ2-7 TRBV11-2 NA 17 TGTGCCAGCAGCTTGGGAACAGGGGGCTTTCATCGCTACGAGCAGTACTTC CASSLGTGGFHRYEQYF
TRBD1 TRBJ2-3 TRBV25-1 NA 16 TGTGCCAGCAGCGACCCGGGACAGGGTAGCGCAGATACGCAGTATTTT CASSDPGQGSADTQYF
TRBD2 TRBJ2-6 TRBV10-3 NA 18 TGTGCCATCAGCCCAGGAGCGGGAGGGGGCTCTGGGGCCAACGTCCTGACTTTC CAISPGAGGGSGANVLTF